The rows below give T cell receptor beta chains drawn from one sample of a study of blood T cell repertoires in COVID-19. The table came from immunoSEQ multiplex PCR; TCRdb's copy has only in-frame clones and leaves some out. The sample consists of tens of thousands of clones, approximately 80% of them appearing once. Sequences were obtained from peripheral blood. The receptors shown here come from a man aged 60 to 75 with COVID-19, enrolled during active disease. CDR3s include the opening cysteine and the closing phenylalanine or tryptophan. A D gene is named only where the DNA matches it firmly. Clone size is not always given. Where it is, it says once, few, many or a class for expanded clones.

D	length	V	size	J	DNA	CDR3
TRBD2	15	TRBV11-3	.	TRBJ2-3	TGTGCCAGCAGCCCCCGGGCCGGGACTAGCGATACGCAGTATTTT	CASSPRAGTSDTQYF
.	14	TRBV28	.	TRBJ2-7	TGTGCCACCGTAGGAGCTACGCGCTCCTACGAGCAGTACTTC	CATVGATRSYEQYF
.	12	TRBV24-1	once	TRBJ1-2	TGTGCCACCAGCTCGGGGTCAAGGGGCTACACCTTC	CATSSGSRGYTF
.	14	TRBV10-3	.	TRBJ1-3	TGTGCCATCAGTGCGGGACACTCTGGAAACACCATATATTTT	CAISAGHSGNTIYF
.	13	TRBV6-5	.	TRBJ1-5	TGTGCCAGCAGTCTGGAGATAGATCAGCCCCAGCATTTT	CASSLEIDQPQHF
.	15	TRBV5-4	.	TRBJ1-1	TGTGCCAGCAGCTTGGGGAGGCTGGGAGTCACTGAAGCTTTCTTT	CASSLGRLGVTEAFF
TRBD1	14	TRBV4-1	.	TRBJ1-6	TGCGCCAGCGCCTCCACAGGGGGGAATTCACCCCTCCACTTT	CASASTGGNSPLHF
TRBD1	15	TRBV3-1/TRBV3-2	few	TRBJ1-6	TGTGCCAGCAGCCAAACGGACAGGGAACGTTCACCCCTCCACTTT	CASSQTDRERSPLHF
.	12	TRBV5-1	.	TRBJ2-1	TGCGCCAGCAGCTTGTCAGGATATGAGCAGTTCTTC	CASSLSGYEQFF
.	16	TRBV7-6	.	TRBJ2-3	TGTGCCAGCAGCCCCTATACGGTCGAGAGCACAGATACGCAGTATTTT	CASSPYTVESTDTQYF
TRBD2	15	TRBV5-1	.	TRBJ2-3	TGCGCCAGCGGACTAGCCCAGGGTGCCCCAGATACGCAGTATTTT	CASGLAQGAPDTQYF
TRBD2	15	TRBV2	.	TRBJ2-3	TGTGCCAGCATCAAACTAGCGGGAGATGTAGATACGCAGTATTTT	CASIKLAGDVDTQYF
.	14	TRBV9	.	TRBJ1-1	TGTGCCAGCACCCCGGGGTTAGGAGGTACTGAAGCTTTCTTT	CASTPGLGGTEAFF
.	14	TRBV19	few	TRBJ1-3	TGTGCCAGTAGTATAGGAGGACAGGGAAACACCATATATTTT	CASSIGGQGNTIYF
.	15	TRBV6-5	.	TRBJ1-5	TGTGCCAGCAGTTACGCCAGAAATAGCAATCAGCCCCAGCATTTT	CASSYARNSNQPQHF
TRBD1	14	TRBV6-5	few	TRBJ2-5	TGTGCCAGCATTTGGACAGGGCAGCAAGAGACCCAGTACTTC	CASIWTGQQETQYF
TRBD1	14	TRBV7-3	few	TRBJ2-2	TGTGCCAGCAGCTTCGACAGGGCATCCGGGGAGCTGTTTTTT	CASSFDRASGELFF
.	14	TRBV5-4	.	TRBJ1-1	TGTGCCAGCAGCAATGGACAGCCGGAGACTGAAGCTTTCTTT	CASSNGQPETEAFF
TRBD1	15	TRBV7-2	.	TRBJ2-7	TGTGCCAGCGGGACCGACAGGGCTTACCTCTACGAGCAGTACTTC	CASGTDRAYLYEQYF
.	14	TRBV24-1	.	TRBJ2-2	TGTGCCACCAACAACAGGGATTCGACCGGGGAGCTGTTTTTT	CATNNRDSTGELFF
TRBD2	14	TRBV5-1	.	TRBJ2-3	TGCGCCAGCAGTTTTAGCGGGGGGATGGATACGCAGTATTTT	CASSFSGGMDTQYF
.	12	TRBV28	few	TRBJ2-2	TGTGCCAGCAGTTTTCTCGGCGGGGAGCTGTTTTTT	CASSFLGGELFF
TRBD2	15	TRBV27	.	TRBJ2-1	TGTGCCAGCAGCCCACTAGCGGGAGTGGTCAATGAGCAGTTCTTC	CASSPLAGVVNEQFF
TRBD2	14	TRBV5-1	.	TRBJ2-1	TGCGCCAGCAGCTTGGCGGGGAGGGCCGATGAGCAGTTCTTC	CASSLAGRADEQFF
.	13	TRBV5-1	.	TRBJ1-2	TGCGCCAGCAGCCGGACAGACAACTATGGCTACACCTTC	CASSRTDNYGYTF
TRBD2	13	TRBV29-1	.	TRBJ2-1	TGCAGCGTTGTCGGGGGGGCCCACAATGAGCAGTTCTTC	CSVVGGAHNEQFF
TRBD1	15	TRBV5-1	few	TRBJ1-1	TGCGCCAGCAGCACGGGACAGGGGGCAAGGACTGAAGCTTTCTTT	CASSTGQGARTEAFF
.	14	TRBV7-9	.	TRBJ2-3	TGTGCCAGCAGCCTCCGTTCGGGGTTCGATACGCAGTATTTT	CASSLRSGFDTQYF
TRBD1	15	TRBV7-2	few	TRBJ2-1	TGTGCCAGCAGCTTAGCTGGGACAGCTGACAATGAGCAGTTCTTC	CASSLAGTADNEQFF
.	13	TRBV10-3	few	TRBJ2-5	TGTGCCAATCCGACAGTCCCCCAAGAGACCCAGTACTTC	CANPTVPQETQYF
TRBD2	11	TRBV3-1/TRBV3-2	once	TRBJ2-5	TGTGCCAGCAGCACGGGAGGGACCCAGTACTTC	CASSTGGTQYF
.	13	TRBV30	.	TRBJ1-1	TGTGCCTGGAGTGTACATGGGGGCCCTGAAGCTTTCTTT	CAWSVHGGPEAFF
.	15	TRBV19	.	TRBJ2-7	TGTGCCAGTAGTAACCCCGGGACTGTTTCCTACGAGCAGTACTTC	CASSNPGTVSYEQYF
.	11	TRBV6-5	.	TRBJ2-7	TGTGCCAGCTGGGACTTCCGCGAGCAGTACTTC	CASWDFREQYF
.	13	TRBV9	few	TRBJ2-3	TGTGCCAGCAGCCCACAAGTTGCAGATACGCAGTATTTT	CASSPQVADTQYF
.	11	TRBV29-1	.	TRBJ2-1	TGCAGCGTTCTAACGAGCGTTGAGCAGTTCTTC	CSVLTSVEQFF
TRBD2	16	TRBV6-6	.	TRBJ2-5	TGTGCCAGCAGTTACTCTTTCGGCGGGGGACAAGAGACCCAGTACTTC	CASSYSFGGGQETQYF
TRBD2	13	TRBV5-6	.	TRBJ2-5	TGTGCCAGCAGGTCTAGCGGGGTAGAGACCCAGTACTTC	CASRSSGVETQYF
TRBD2	15	TRBV5-1	.	TRBJ2-3	TGCGCCAGCACTGTAGCGGGAGTATCGGTAGATACGCAGTATTTT	CASTVAGVSVDTQYF
.	15	TRBV6-5	.	TRBJ2-1	TGTGCCAGCAGACGACAGGCTAGCTCCTACAATGAGCAGTTCTTC	CASRRQASSYNEQFF
.	15	TRBV6-5	.	TRBJ2-2	TGTGCCAGCAGTTACTCCGGGGCGAACACCGGGGAGCTGTTTTTT	CASSYSGANTGELFF
TRBD2	17	TRBV9	.	TRBJ2-3	TGTGCCAGCAGCGTAGATTTCGGGGGGGTCATCACAGATACGCAGTATTTT	CASSVDFGGVITDTQYF
.	15	TRBV6-5	.	TRBJ1-3	TGTGCCAGCAGTTTCGGACAGCTCTCTGGAAACACCATATATTTT	CASSFGQLSGNTIYF
.	15	TRBV6-1	once	TRBJ1-2	TGTGCCAGCAGTGAAGCGTTCGGGGGGCCTGGAGGCTACACCTTC	CASSEAFGGPGGYTF
TRBD2	14	TRBV6-5	few	TRBJ2-1	TGTGCCAGCAGTTACGGAGGGACTAGCCATGAGCAGTTCTTC	CASSYGGTSHEQFF
TRBD1	14	TRBV15	once	TRBJ2-1	TGTGCCACCAGCGGGTCGATTAGGGGGCTTGGGCAGTTCTTC	CATSGSIRGLGQFF
.	13	TRBV7-7	once	TRBJ2-5	TGTGCCAGCAGCCCAAACATCGGGGGGACCCAGTACTTC	CASSPNIGGTQYF
TRBD1	14	TRBV5-1	.	TRBJ1-1	TGCGCCAGCGGACCAGGGACAGGGAACACTGAAGCTTTCTTT	CASGPGTGNTEAFF
.	15	TRBV10-3	few	TRBJ2-7	TGTGCCATCGACGGGGGAGGAGGGTACTACTACGAGCAGTACTTC	CAIDGGGGYYYEQYF
.	11	TRBV5-1	.	TRBJ2-7	TGCGCCAGCAGGGGTCAGGACGAGCAGTACTTC	CASRGQDEQYF
TRBD2	15	TRBV3-1/TRBV3-2	.	TRBJ2-5	TGTGCCAGCAGCCAAGGGGCGGGAGGGCTGGAGACCCAGTACTTC	CASSQGAGGLETQYF
TRBD2	15	TRBV7-2	once	TRBJ2-1	TGTGCCAGCAGCCGCAGCGGGGACTCCTACAATGAGCAGTTCTTC	CASSRSGDSYNEQFF
.	17	TRBV15	.	TRBJ1-5	TGTGCCACCAGCAGAGATAAGGGGGGGGCAACGGCTCAGCCCCAGCATTTT	CATSRDKGGATAQPQHF
TRBD2	15	TRBV13	many	TRBJ2-7	TGTGCCAGCAGCTCCTGGACTAGCGGATCCTACGAGCAGTACTTC	CASSSWTSGSYEQYF
TRBD2	16	TRBV2	.	TRBJ2-1	TGTGCCAGCACCCGACTTCCTAGCGGCTCCTACAATGAGCAGTTCTTC	CASTRLPSGSYNEQFF
.	15	TRBV9	.	TRBJ2-1	TGTGCCAGCAGCGTAGCGACAGGAACCGGGGATGAGCAGTTCTTC	CASSVATGTGDEQFF
TRBD2	15	TRBV9	.	TRBJ2-1	TGTGCCAGCAGCGTAGGAGCGGGAGGGCCTAATGAGCAGTTCTTC	CASSVGAGGPNEQFF